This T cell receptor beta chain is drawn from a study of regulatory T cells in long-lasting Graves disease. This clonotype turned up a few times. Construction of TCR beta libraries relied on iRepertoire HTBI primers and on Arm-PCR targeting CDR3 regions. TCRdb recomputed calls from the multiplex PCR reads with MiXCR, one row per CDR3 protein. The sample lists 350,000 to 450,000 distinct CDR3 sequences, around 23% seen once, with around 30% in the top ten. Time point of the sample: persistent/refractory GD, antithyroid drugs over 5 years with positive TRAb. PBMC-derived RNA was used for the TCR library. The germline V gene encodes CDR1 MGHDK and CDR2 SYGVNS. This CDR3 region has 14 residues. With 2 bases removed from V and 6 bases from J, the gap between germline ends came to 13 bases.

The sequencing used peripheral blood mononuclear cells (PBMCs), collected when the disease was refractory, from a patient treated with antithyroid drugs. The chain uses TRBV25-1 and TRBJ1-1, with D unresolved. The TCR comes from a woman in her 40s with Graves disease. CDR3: CASSEPNRAAEAFF. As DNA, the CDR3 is TGTGCCAGCAGTGAACCTAATAGGGCCGCTGAAGCTTTCTTT.